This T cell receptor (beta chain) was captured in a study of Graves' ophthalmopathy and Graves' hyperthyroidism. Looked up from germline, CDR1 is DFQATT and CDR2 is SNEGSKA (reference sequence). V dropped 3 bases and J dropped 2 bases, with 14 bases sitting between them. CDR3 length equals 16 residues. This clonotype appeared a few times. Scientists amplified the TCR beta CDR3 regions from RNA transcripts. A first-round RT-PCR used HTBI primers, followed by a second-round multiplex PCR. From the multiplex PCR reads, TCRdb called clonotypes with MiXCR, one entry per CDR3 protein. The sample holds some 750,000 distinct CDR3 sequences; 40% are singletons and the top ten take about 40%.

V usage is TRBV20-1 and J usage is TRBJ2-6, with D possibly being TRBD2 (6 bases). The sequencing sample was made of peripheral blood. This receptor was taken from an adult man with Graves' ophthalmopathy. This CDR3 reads CSASFDLAPGANVLTF. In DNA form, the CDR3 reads TGCAGTGCTAGTTTTGACCTAGCGCCTGGGGCCAACGTCCTGACTTTC.